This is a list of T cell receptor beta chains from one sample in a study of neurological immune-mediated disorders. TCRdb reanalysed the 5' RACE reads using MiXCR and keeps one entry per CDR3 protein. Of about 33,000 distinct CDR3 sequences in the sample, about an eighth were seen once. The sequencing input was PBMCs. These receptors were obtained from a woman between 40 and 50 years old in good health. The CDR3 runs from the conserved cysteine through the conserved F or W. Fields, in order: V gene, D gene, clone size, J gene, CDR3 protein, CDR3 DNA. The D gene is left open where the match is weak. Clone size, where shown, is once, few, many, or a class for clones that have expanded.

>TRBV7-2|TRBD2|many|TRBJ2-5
CASSLSGGETQYF
TGTGCCAGCAGCTTGAGCGGGGGAGAGACCCAGTACTTC
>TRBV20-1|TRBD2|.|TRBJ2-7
CSARTSNEQYF
TGCAGTGCCCGGACTAGCAACGAGCAGTACTTC
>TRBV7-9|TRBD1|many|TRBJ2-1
CASSLGVGQGAGEQFF
TGTGCCAGCAGCTTAGGGGTGGGACAGGGGGCCGGTGAGCAGTTCTTC
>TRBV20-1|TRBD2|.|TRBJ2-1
CSARPRLAGSIYNEQLF
TGCAGTGCTAGGCCCCGTCTAGCGGGATCGATATACAATGAGCAGCTCTTC
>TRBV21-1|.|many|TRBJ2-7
CASSKKNDSLLSYEQYF
TGTGCCAGCAGCAAGAAAAACGACAGCCTTCTCTCCTACGAGCAGTACTTC
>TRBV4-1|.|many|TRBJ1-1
CASSSREGSYMNTEAFF
TGCGCCAGCAGCTCTCGGGAAGGTTCCTATATGAACACTGAAGCTTTCTTT
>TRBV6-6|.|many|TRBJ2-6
CASSYSQGTGANVLTF
TGTGCCAGCAGTTATTCGCAGGGGACCGGGGCCAACGTCCTGACTTTC
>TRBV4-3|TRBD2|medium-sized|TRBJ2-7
CASSQERGEGYEQYF
TGCGCCAGCAGCCAAGAAAGAGGGGAGGGCTACGAGCAGTACTTC
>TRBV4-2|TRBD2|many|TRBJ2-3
CASRKLAGGSALDTQYF
TGTGCCAGCAGAAAACTAGCGGGGGGGTCGGCATTAGATACGCAGTATTTT
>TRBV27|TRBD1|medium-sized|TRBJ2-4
CASSPTGGAGGIQYF
TGTGCCAGCAGTCCGACAGGGGGCGCGGGGGGCATTCAGTACTTC
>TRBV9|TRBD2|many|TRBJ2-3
CASSVASGGIADTQYF
TGTGCCAGCAGCGTAGCCAGCGGGGGGATAGCAGATACGCAGTATTTT
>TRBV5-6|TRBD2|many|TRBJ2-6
CASSLTGRAGANVLTF
TGTGCCAGCAGCTTGACCGGGAGGGCTGGGGCCAACGTCCTGACTTTC
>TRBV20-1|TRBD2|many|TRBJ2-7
CSASQTSDHYEQYF
TGCAGTGCTAGTCAGACTAGCGACCACTACGAGCAGTACTTC
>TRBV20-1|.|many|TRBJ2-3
CSARVRADVSTDTQYF
TGCAGTGCTAGAGTTAGAGCGGACGTGAGTACAGATACGCAGTATTTT
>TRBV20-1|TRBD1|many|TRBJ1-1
CSARPADRVNTEAFF
TGCAGTGCTAGACCGGCCGACAGGGTAAACACTGAAGCTTTCTTT
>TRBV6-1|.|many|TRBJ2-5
CASSQGGLRETQYF
TGTGCCAGCAGTCAAGGGGGACTCCGAGAGACCCAGTACTTC
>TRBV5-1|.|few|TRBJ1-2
CASSLVGGEFDYGYTF
TGCGCCAGCAGCTTGGTAGGAGGCGAGTTCGACTATGGCTACACCTTC
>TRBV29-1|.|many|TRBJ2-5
CSVDWIEETQYF
TGCAGCGTTGATTGGATCGAAGAGACCCAGTACTTC
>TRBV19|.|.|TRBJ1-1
CASSPQDVNTEAFF
TGTGCCAGTAGTCCTCAGGACGTGAACACTGAAGCTTTCTTT
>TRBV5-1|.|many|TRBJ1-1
CASSLATLATEAFF
TGCGCCAGCAGCTTGGCCACACTTGCCACTGAAGCTTTCTTT
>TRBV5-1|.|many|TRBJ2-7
CASSLAGLSEQYF
TGCGCCAGCAGCTTGGCCGGACTAAGCGAGCAGTACTTC
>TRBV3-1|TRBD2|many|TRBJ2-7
CASSQVIGLAGEQYF
TGTGCCAGCAGCCAAGTAATCGGACTAGCGGGGGAGCAGTACTTC
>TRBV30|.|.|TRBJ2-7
CAWSVPWVYEQYF
TGTGCCTGGAGTGTTCCGTGGGTCTACGAGCAGTACTTC
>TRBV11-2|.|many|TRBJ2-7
CASSTKLGSYEQYF
TGTGCCAGCAGCACGAAACTAGGTTCCTACGAGCAGTACTTC
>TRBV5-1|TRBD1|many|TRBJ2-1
CASSGTGGRNEQFF
TGCGCCAGCAGCGGGACAGGGGGGAGGAATGAGCAGTTCTTC
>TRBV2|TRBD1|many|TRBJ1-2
CASSPWQGASGYTF
TGTGCCAGCAGTCCCTGGCAGGGGGCAAGCGGCTACACCTTC
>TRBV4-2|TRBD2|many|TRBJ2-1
CASSQDGREGYEQFF
TGTGCCAGCAGCCAGGATGGGCGGGAGGGCTATGAGCAGTTCTTC
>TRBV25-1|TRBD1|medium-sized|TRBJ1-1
CATRGHLGTEAFF
TGTGCCACAAGGGGGCATCTGGGCACTGAAGCTTTCTTT
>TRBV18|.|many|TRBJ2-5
CASSARTRQETQYF
TGTGCCAGCTCAGCTCGGACTCGTCAAGAGACCCAGTACTTC
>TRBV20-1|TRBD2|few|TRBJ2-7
CSATLLAGPYEQYF
TGCAGTGCTACCCTCTTAGCGGGGCCCTACGAGCAGTACTTC
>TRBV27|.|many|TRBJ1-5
CASSSGRTWSNQPQHF
TGTGCCAGCAGTTCTGGACGGACCTGGAGCAATCAGCCCCAGCATTTT
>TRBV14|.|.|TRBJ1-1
CASSQETLSGAFMNTEDFF
TGTGCCAGCAGCCAAGAAACCCTCTCGGGGGCCTTCATGAACACTGAAGATTTCTTT
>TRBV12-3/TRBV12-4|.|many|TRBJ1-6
CASSLISDSPLHF
TGTGCCAGCAGCTTAATTTCTGATTCACCCCTCCACTTT
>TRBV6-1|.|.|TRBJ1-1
CANSPGLKTEAFF
TGTGCCAACAGCCCGGGACTTAAGACTGAAGCTTTCTTT
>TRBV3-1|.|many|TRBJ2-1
CASSLHGQLNEQFF
TGTGCCAGCAGCCTCCACGGACAGCTGAATGAGCAGTTCTTC
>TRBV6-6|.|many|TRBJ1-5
CASSNNQPQHF
TGTGCCAGCAGTAATAATCAGCCCCAGCATTTT
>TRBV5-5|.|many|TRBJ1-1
CASSLEGNTEAFF
TGTGCCAGCAGCTTGGAAGGAAACACTGAAGCTTTCTTT
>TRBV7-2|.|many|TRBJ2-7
CASSSRNGGEQYF
TGTGCCAGCAGCTCTCGCAATGGGGGCGAGCAGTACTTC
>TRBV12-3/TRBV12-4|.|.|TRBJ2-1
CAVLLGINEQFF
TGCGCCGTGCTGCTGGGGATCAATGAGCAGTTCTTC
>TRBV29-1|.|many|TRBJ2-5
CSPRKVEGTQYF
TGCAGCCCCCGGAAGGTGGAGGGGACCCAGTACTTC
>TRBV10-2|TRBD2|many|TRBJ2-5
CASRSGLAGGPIKETQYF
TGCGCCAGCCGCTCGGGACTAGCGGGGGGACCTATCAAAGAGACCCAGTACTTC
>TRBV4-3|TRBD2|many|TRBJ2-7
CASSQEWGLAASEQYF
TGCGCCAGCAGCCAAGAATGGGGACTAGCGGCTTCCGAGCAGTACTTC
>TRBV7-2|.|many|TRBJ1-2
CASSLMSGINYGYTF
TGTGCCAGCAGCTTAATGAGCGGAATTAACTATGGCTACACCTTC
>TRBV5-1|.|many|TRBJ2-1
CASSLEGGAVMREQFF
TGCGCCAGCAGCCTAGAGGGGGGGGCCGTCATGCGCGAGCAGTTCTTC
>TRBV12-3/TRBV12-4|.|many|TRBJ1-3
CASSFRLGAIYF
TGTGCCAGCAGTTTTAGGTTGGGGGCCATATATTTT
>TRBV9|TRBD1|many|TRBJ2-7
CASSPGTGSYEQYF
TGTGCCAGCAGCCCCGGGACAGGGTCCTACGAGCAGTACTTC
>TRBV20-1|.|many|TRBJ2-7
CISDWSLLEQYF
TGCATATCGGACTGGAGTCTCCTCGAGCAGTACTTC
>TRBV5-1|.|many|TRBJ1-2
CASTPGGTYSEGYTF
TGCGCCAGCACTCCGGGAGGGACCTATTCTGAAGGCTACACCTTC
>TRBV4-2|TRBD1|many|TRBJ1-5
CASSQTGDSNQPQHF
TGTGCCAGCAGCCAAACAGGGGACTCCAATCAGCCCCAGCATTTT
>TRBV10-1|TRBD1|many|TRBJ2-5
CASSDRDRNQETQYF
TGCGCCAGCAGTGACCGGGACAGAAATCAAGAGACCCAGTACTTC
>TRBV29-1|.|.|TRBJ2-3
CSVDNWEAYTQYF
TGCAGCGTTGATAACTGGGAGGCGTATACGCAGTATTTT
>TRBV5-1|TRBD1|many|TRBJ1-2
CASSMGQTWGYGYTF
TGCGCCAGCAGCATGGGACAGACGTGGGGCTATGGCTACACCTTC
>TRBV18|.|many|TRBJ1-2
CASSPGTVASGGYTF
TGTGCCAGCTCACCTGGGACCGTTGCTTCCGGTGGCTACACCTTC
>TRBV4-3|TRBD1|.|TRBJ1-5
CASSQGQGGHQPQHF
TGCGCCAGCAGCCAAGGACAGGGGGGCCATCAGCCCCAGCATTTT